The text below deals with one T cell receptor beta chain. This clone's antigen is unknown. Nothing much larger sits one base from this clone, and base qualities are not available. These data belong to a study of cytomegalovirus exposure and HLA in healthy donors (dated by TCRdb to about 2017). Background on the whole study: An earlier analysis of approximately 640 of the donors reported roughly 300 Gb of sequence data and around 110 million unique TCR beta sequences from about 180 million T cells. Along with the roughly 670-subject first cohort, a separate validation cohort of more than 90 different subjects was used. An early release that covered roughly 600 HLA-typed donors contained approximately 290 gigabases of sequencing data and tens of millions of unique TCR sequences. The study used immunosequencing to profile the T cell repertoires of several hundred subjects and linked those repertoires to cytomegalovirus serostatus. Typing coverage differed by locus: A, B, C, DRB1 and DQB1 were typed in about 620-640 donors, DQA1 in about 510, DPA1 in nearly 610, and DPB1 in roughly 450. A later analysis re-analyzed previously published TCR beta repertoires from approximately 700 donors and added high-resolution HLA genotyping to study TCR occurrence patterns. Every repertoire in the discovery cohort had been generated on one and the same sequencing platform. Donor age, sex, ethnicity and CMV serostatus were compiled alongside the repertoire data. The study aimed to test whether signatures of past pathogen exposure could be identified by cataloging public T cell receptors. In the later analysis, no new phenotypic data were used to find candidate immune exposures; instead, reliance was placed on TCR beta sequences and their occurrence across donors. Of the roughly 400 genotyped donors, around 81% fell in the genetic ancestry cluster associated with self-reported Caucasian donors. To decide whether each TCR beta V gene segment behaved as functional or pseudogenic, an earlier analysis of approximately 620 of the donors relied on high-throughput TCR beta sequencing. A later genetic analysis used genome-wide SNP genotypes for 398 of the 666 donors, treating that subset as a discovery cohort. On average, over 200,000 unique TCR beta nucleotide sequences were sequenced per donor among 398 genotyped donors of the cohort, with roughly a sixth of those sequences being non-productive. Four to six DR-DQ haplotypes were handled as single units for association and clustering, since linkage in the cohort was strong. HLA typing included class I and class II loci at four-digit resolution. To predict cytomegalovirus infection status, the study combined high-throughput TCR immunosequencing, statistical association of individual TCRs with disease status, and machine learning.

Library construction relied on the immunoSEQ multiplex PCR assay. A mixture of 60 forward primers for TCR Vbeta segments and 13 reverse primers for TCR Jbeta segments was used in the multiplex PCR. A multiplex PCR assay on genomic DNA amplified the CDR3 region of rearranged TCR beta genes. On the Illumina HiSeq System, the amplified TCR beta libraries were sequenced as 87-base-pair reads. Per the authors' processing: A later analysis tallied some 79 million unique TCR beta chains across the approximately 670 repertoires, and approximately 11 million of those chains were shared by two or more donors. Raw reads were error-corrected and collapsed into unique sequences by a nearest-neighbor algorithm in which closely related sequences were merged to remove PCR and sequencing errors. V, D and J gene segments were assigned by aligning CDR3 sequences to IMGT reference sequences. Each retained sequence needed at least a six-nucleotide match to both a V gene segment and a J gene segment. A rearrangement was called productive if the CDR3 had no stop codons and remained in frame with V and J, and every other rearrangement was called non-productive. CDR3 was defined according to IMGT convention as the region running from the second conserved V-encoded cysteine to the conserved J-encoded phenylalanine. The earlier analysis of approximately 590 of the donors excluded any sequence lacking an unambiguous match to a single V gene segment. An earlier analysis of several hundred of the donors called V segments functional above 56.7% productive rearrangements and segregating when the between-donor standard deviation exceeded 5%. A statistical classification framework was built for diagnosing cytomegalovirus status from the catalog of TCR beta chain sequences. In a later analysis, TCR nucleotide sequences were compared against IMGT/GENE-DB human TR gene sequences so that V and J genes could be assigned. In a later analysis, CDR3 sequences and most-parsimonious VDJ recombination scenarios were assigned using the TCRdist pipeline. In a later analysis, every TCR beta chain was defined by the combination of its CDR3 amino acid sequence and its V-gene family, and reads without a unique V-gene family were dropped. In a later analysis, several hundred highly shared, low-generation-probability nucleotide sequences were removed to address suspected cross-contamination and a sequencing artifact. For each public chain, a later analysis derived a clonal expansion index from normalized ranks of inferred template counts within each repertoire. A later analysis computed generation probabilities with a VDJ recombination model fitted to out-of-frame rearrangements, and checked the results against IGoR. In a later analysis, TCR-TCR, TCR-HLA and TCR-CMV co-occurrence was scored with hypergeometric tests, and a repertoire-size bias correction was applied to TCR pairs. A later analysis estimated false discovery rates by permuting HLA or CMV assignments 20 times. A later analysis grouped co-occurring TCRs with DBSCAN, adding TCRdist sequence similarity when clustering within HLA-allele-positive subsets. Repertoires with fewer than 30,000 or more than 120,000 public chains were left out of co-occurrence clustering, as were five repertoires with anomalous nucleotide sharing. Imported from immuneACCESS, the table was reduced by TCRdb to in-frame sequences with V and J called. These copies leave out some clones; in studies compared against another copy, an unresolved V gene accounts for under half, and the cause of the remainder is not known. D and trimming come from the DNA, and the V and J calls and clone size come from that table. The sample yields 90,000 to 110,000 clones; 69% were counted once. Clones ranked in the top ten supply about 5% of the sample.

The cohort was made up of 500 to 850 healthy bone marrow donors. At the time of sampling, all cohort members were nominally healthy, though unrecorded immune exposures were likely present. The donor was CMV seropositive and was included in the group of around 300 seropositive cohort members. Every donor gave a peripheral blood sample, and the peripheral blood mononuclear cells from that sample were used for TCR beta sequencing. The Qiagen DNeasy Blood Extraction Kit was used to extract genomic DNA from the blood cell samples. The germline V gene gives CDR1 as MNHNS and CDR2 as SASEGT. At the junction V is shortened by 2 bases and J by 2 bases, with 12 bases in between. The CDR3, cysteine through phenylalanine, is 15 amino acids long. Kept here is only the CDR3 DNA, which spans 45 bases and is read in frame from base 1. The paper's findings and limits, for the study overall: Several of the top co-occurrence clusters appeared to be linked to parvovirus B19, influenza, CMV and Epstein-Barr virus, according to a later analysis. Some IMGT-functional V segments, including TRBV6-2 and TRBV6-3, could not be distinguished by the 87-base-pair reads and were therefore excluded. Most TCR sequences were seen in very few donors, while some public TCRs were found in many individuals. Only TCR beta chains were sequenced in this cohort, and the absence of alpha or paired-chain data limited detectable features. Correlated functional status among segregating V segments might be attributable to linkage disequilibrium, but an unknown experimental factor could not be ruled out. According to a later genetic analysis, donors in an Asian-associated ancestry cluster had fewer N-insertions in productive TCRs than the roughly 670-donor mean. When HLA alleles, especially DR and DQ, strongly co-occurred, attributing TCR associations to individual alleles was difficult. Because counts were too low, about 17 rarely observed V segments, including chromosome 9 orphons, were excluded from the earlier analysis of 587 of the donors. The authors suggested that the approach could potentially be generalized to other disease states and immunological phenotypes. Because HLA typing was unavailable for some donors at each locus, only the typed subset was used in association tests. The classifier was reported to diagnose cytomegalovirus status with high specificity and sensitivity in both the original cohort and the validation cohort. According to a later analysis, most CMV-associated TCR beta chains appeared to be HLA-restricted, and the HLA associations seemed to be driven largely by CMV exposure. Sequencing depth was assumed to be roughly uniform across donors in the presence/absence analyses, though that assumption may not hold. The only immune exposure information available for the cohort was CMV serostatus. At a false discovery rate of 0.05, a later analysis linked under 20,000 TCR beta sequences to specific HLA alleles. A cluster of highly shared sequence variants was judged likely to represent a technical artifact of the sequencing pipeline. An earlier analysis of approximately 540 of the donors showed that most TCR beta V segments appeared in productive rearrangements either about 90% or about 30% of the time, which broadly matched IMGT annotations. Three of the identified cytomegalovirus-associated TCR beta chains were confirmed in vitro to be specific for cytomegalovirus antigens. A further reported finding was that TCR beta sequences accurately predicted the HLA-A and HLA-B alleles for most subjects in the first cohort. A later analysis found that HLA-associated TCR beta chains were more clonally expanded and had lower generation probabilities than equally common non-associated chains. According to a later analysis, TCR association rates differed among HLA loci, with DRB1 alleles showing the most associated TCRs and HLA-C alleles showing the fewest. In the study, about 150 TCR beta chains were listed as associated with cytomegalovirus. An association between a missense DCLRE1C variant and V-gene and J-gene trimming of TCR beta chains was found in a later genetic analysis and replicated in an independent cohort.

The rearrangement joined TRBV6-1 to TRBJ1-2, with an unclear D gene assignment. The TCR sequence derives from a woman aged 65 to 85 in good health and CMV-seropositive. The sample comprised PBMCs. This receptor has the CDR3 CASSEQADLNYGYTF. The DNA sequence is TGTGCCAGCAGTGAACAGGCCGATTTAAACTATGGCTACACCTTC.